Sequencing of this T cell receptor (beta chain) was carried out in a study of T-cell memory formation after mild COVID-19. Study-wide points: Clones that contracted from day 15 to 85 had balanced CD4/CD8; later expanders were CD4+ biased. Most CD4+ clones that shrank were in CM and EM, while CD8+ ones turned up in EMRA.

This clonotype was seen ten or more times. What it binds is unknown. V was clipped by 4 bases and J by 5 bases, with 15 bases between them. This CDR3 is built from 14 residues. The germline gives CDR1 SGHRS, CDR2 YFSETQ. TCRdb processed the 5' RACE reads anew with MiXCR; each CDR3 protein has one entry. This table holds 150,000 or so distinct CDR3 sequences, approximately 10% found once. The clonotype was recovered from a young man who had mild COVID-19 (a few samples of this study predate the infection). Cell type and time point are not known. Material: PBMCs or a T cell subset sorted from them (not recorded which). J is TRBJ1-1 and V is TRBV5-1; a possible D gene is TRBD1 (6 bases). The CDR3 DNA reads TGCGCCAGCAGCGTTACAGGGACGGGTACTGAAGCTTTCTTT. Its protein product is CASSVTGTGTEAFF.